The 22 T cell receptor beta chains given below trace back to one sample, sequenced in a study of CD8 T cells in ankylosing spondylitis. Study results and limitations: Characteristic, it appeared, of ankylosing spondylitis blood was a TCR beta motif of roughly eight highly homologous variants.

Their target antigens are unknown. TCRdb reanalysed the 5' RACE reads using MiXCR and keeps one entry per CDR3 protein. The sample gives 500,000 or so distinct CDR3 sequences, over 4% of which show up once; under 4.5% is in the top ten. The sequenced sample was blood, either unsorted or a sorted T cell fraction (not recorded which). The source is a male donor with ankylosing spondylitis.

This clonotype appeared many times. The chain couples TRBV6-4 to TRBJ2-2; 11 bases match TRBD1. The ends lost 6 bases at V and 6 bases at J; junction bases unmatched: 6. Germline assignment: CDR1 MRHNA and CDR2 SNTAGT. The CDR3 totals 15 residues. The CDR3 protein is CASSPDRGLPGELFF. The CDR3, as DNA: TGTGCCAGCAGCCCGGACAGGGGGCTTCCCGGGGAGCTGTTTTTT.

This clonotype appeared a few times. The chain couples TRBV2 to TRBJ1-5; 7 bases fit TRBD1. In germline, CDR1 is SNHLY, CDR2 FYNNEI. J was trimmed by 8 bases and V by 6 bases; bases with no gene match: 10. The CDR3 has 14 residues. The CDR3 DNA reads as TGTGCCAGCAGAGCACAGGGGCAATGGGAGCCCCAGCATTTT. Residues: CASRAQGQWEPQHF.

This clonotype was seen ten or more times. The rearrangement links TRBV29-1 to TRBJ2-5; TRBD1 matches at 9 bases. CDR1 and CDR2 from the germline V gene are SQVTM and ANQGSEA. The CDR3 is 13 amino acids. J was trimmed by 1 base and V by 7 bases; bases with no gene match: 4. CDR3 in DNA: TGCAGCGCCTTGACAGGGGGCCAAGAGACCCAGTACTTC. It encodes CSALTGGQETQYF.

As for this clonotype: Relative to the germline gene, one junction end is altered; a read error may explain this. J is TRBJ2-1 and V is TRBV20-1; TRBD2 might be the D (5 bases). CDR3 length: 8 amino acids. The germline V gene encodes CDR1 DFQATT and CDR2 SNEGSKA (reference sequence). This chain's CDR3 is CSARGTFF. DNA of the CDR3: TGCAGTGCTAGAGGGACTTTTTTC.

This clonotype was picked up many times. J is TRBJ2-7 and V is TRBV7-2, with TRBD2 identical over 11 bases. The CDR3 runs to 16 residues. Trimming removed 2 bases from V and 2 bases from J; junction bases left unmatched: 5. CDR1 is SGHTA and CDR2 is FQGNSA in the germline V gene. The CDR3 region is CASSLTTSGGAYEQYF. The CDR3 DNA is TGTGCCAGCAGCTTAACTACTAGCGGGGGAGCCTACGAGCAGTACTTC.

In this sample, this clonotype turned up many times. The chain has TRBV15 and TRBJ1-1; possibly TRBD1 for D (5 bases). Trimming took 0 bases from V and 2 from J, leaving 10 bases between them. CDR3 length: 15 amino acids. Germline values: CDR1 LNHNV, CDR2 YYDKDF (reference sequence). The DNA for the CDR3 is TGTGCCACCAGCAGAGAAGGGGCCGATAACACTGAAGCTTTCTTT. This translates into CATSREGADNTEAFF.

This clonotype was recorded many times. The chain has TRBV20-1 and TRBJ2-3; TRBD1 might be the D (5 bases). This CDR3 has 13 amino acids. V was trimmed by 6 bases and J by 2 bases, leaving 12 bases between them. Germline V gene lookup returns CDR1 DFQATT and CDR2 SNEGSKA (reference sequence). CDR3 sequence (DNA): TGCAGTGCCAGGAGACAGAACACAGATACGCAGTATTTT. Its translation: CSARRQNTDTQYF.

This clonotype has a count of ten or more. The chain uses TRBV7-9 and TRBJ1-1; D is perhaps TRBD1 (6 bases). CDR1 is SEHNR, CDR2 FQNEAQ, per germline (reference sequence). This CDR3 has 12 amino acids. Between the trimmed V and J ends, which lost 4 bases and 4 bases, there was a span of 7 bases. The CDR3 here is CASSSGVTEAFF. For the CDR3, the DNA is TGTGCCAGCAGCTCAGGGGTCACTGAAGCTTTCTTT.

This clonotype was seen ten or more times. The gene calls are TRBV7-9 and TRBJ2-1; D gene ambiguous. This CDR3 has 13 amino acids. Germline V gene data show CDR1 as SEHNR and CDR2 as FQNEAQ (reference sequence). V lost 5 bases and J lost 4, with 9 bases in between. The CDR3 reads CASSPVRYNEQFF. CDR3 in DNA: TGTGCCAGCAGCCCTGTTCGGTACAATGAGCAGTTCTTC.

The chain links TRBV5-1 to TRBJ1-1; D unresolved. The CDR3 consists of 16 residues. V was trimmed by 2 bases and J by 1 base, leaving 15 bases between them. From germline, CDR1 is SGHRS and CDR2 YFSETQ. CDR3 protein: CASSFYGPGENTEAFF. CDR3 sequence (DNA): TGCGCCAGCAGCTTCTACGGACCCGGGGAGAACACTGAAGCTTTCTTT.

In this sample, this clonotype turned up many times. The chain links TRBV5-1 to TRBJ2-2, with D possibly TRBD2 on 5 matching bases. V shed 3 bases and J shed 2 bases, with 11 bases lying between them. CDR1 and CDR2 from the germline V gene are SGHRS and YFSETQ. CDR3 length equals 15 residues. The CDR3 sequence: CASSWGAENTGELFF. CDR3 coding DNA: TGCGCCAGCAGCTGGGGAGCAGAAAACACCGGGGAGCTGTTTTTT.

This clonotype was counted many times. CDR3 DNA: TGTGCCAGCAGCCCTAGAATTTCGGGGACTGAAGCTTTCTTT. Translation gives CASSPRISGTEAFF. This chain links TRBV7-9 with TRBJ1-1; D ambiguous. The length of the CDR3 is 14 residues. In germline, CDR1 is SEHNR, CDR2 FQNEAQ (reference sequence). Trimming took off 5 bases at V and 5 bases at J, with 15 bases between the two ends.

This clonotype was seen ten or more times. The chain has TRBV6-1 and TRBJ2-7; a weak D match, TRBD1 (5 bases). This CDR3 comprises 15 residues. Germline CDR1 and CDR2: MNHNS and SASEGT. V lost 7 bases and J lost 0, with 16 bases in between. CDR3 nucleotide sequence: TGTGCCAGCAACTCCATAGGGGTAAGCTCCTACGAGCAGTACTTC. Translating gives CASNSIGVSSYEQYF.

The chain combines TRBV5-1 with TRBJ2-1, with 7 positions matching TRBD1. V lost 5 bases, J lost 8 bases, and 7 bases stayed unmatched. Germline CDR1 is SGHRS and CDR2 is YFSETQ. The CDR3 has 13 residues. The CDR3 is CASRPQGLDEQFF. The CDR3 DNA reads TGCGCCAGCAGGCCACAGGGGTTAGATGAGCAGTTCTTC.

This clonotype was counted at least ten times. The rearrangement joins TRBV9 to TRBJ2-1; a possible D gene is TRBD1 (6 bases). The CDR3 is made up of 15 amino acids. The V gene lost 1 base and the J gene lost 6 bases, with 14 bases spanning the gap. CDR1 is SGDLS and CDR2 is YYNGEE in the germline V gene. The DNA for the CDR3 is TGTGCCAGCAGCGTACAGATACAGGGTACCAATGAGCAGTTCTTC. Translating it yields CASSVQIQGTNEQFF.

This clonotype was seen ten or more times. The gene calls are TRBV29-1 and TRBJ2-3; 15 bases match TRBD2. Trimming at V came to 5 bases and at J to 3 bases, leaving 3 bases not matched to a gene. The CDR3 loop spans 15 amino acids. Germline CDR1 reads SQVTM; CDR2 reads ANQGSEA. Here the CDR3 DNA reads TGCAGCGTTAAGGGACTAGCGGGAGGTACAGATACGCAGTATTTT. Protein product: CSVKGLAGGTDTQYF.

The rearrangement uses TRBV19 and TRBJ2-1, with 9 bases that match TRBD1. The CDR3 covers 12 residues. Germline V CDR1 and CDR2: LNHDA, SQIVND (reference sequence). The trim removed 10 bases at V and 7 bases at J, leaving 5 bases unmatched. This chain's CDR3 is CATTGGWNEQFF. DNA of the CDR3: TGTGCCACGACAGGGGGTTGGAATGAGCAGTTCTTC. Full variable domain (missing parts from reference TRBV19 and TRBJ2-1): DGGITQSPKYLFRKEGQNVTLSCEQNLNHDAMYWYRQDPGQGLRLIYYSQIVNDFQKGDIAEGYSVSREKKESFPLTVTSAQKNPTAFYLCATTGGWNEQFFGPGTRLTVL.

This clonotype was detected once. Given a much more abundant clone one base away, this may be a read error. The chain employs TRBV7-6 and TRBJ1-1, with D unresolved. This CDR3 has 11 amino acids. V was cut by 3 bases and J by 8 bases, with 7 bases left in between. Per germline, CDR1 SGHVS and CDR2 FNYEAQ. The CDR3 reads CASSLAQEAFF. The CDR3, as DNA: TGTGCCAGCAGCTTGGCGCAAGAAGCTTTCTTT.

This clonotype was counted many times. CDR3 sequence reads: CASSQDVRGDQPQHF. DNA of the CDR3: TGCGCCAGCAGCCAAGATGTACGGGGGGATCAGCCCCAGCATTTT. V usage is TRBV4-3 and J usage is TRBJ1-5; tentatively, D is TRBD1 (5 bases). The CDR3 loop spans 15 amino acids. V was shortened by 0 bases and J by 5 bases, with 11 bases between the two germline ends. CDR1 and CDR2 from the germline V gene are LGHNA and YSLEER.

Many counts were recorded for this clonotype. The V and J genes are TRBV20-1 and TRBJ2-5, with D hard to call. The CDR3 has 10 amino acids. The germline V gene encodes CDR1 DFQATT and CDR2 SNEGSKA (reference sequence). Between the trimmed V and J ends, which lost 0 bases and 7 bases, there was a span of 3 bases. This CDR3 reads CSARDGTQYF. CDR3 bases: TGCAGTGCTAGAGACGGGACCCAGTACTTC.

The chain recombines TRBV2 with TRBJ1-5; 9 bases are shared with TRBD1. CDR1 is SNHLY, CDR2 FYNNEI, per germline. The CDR3 has 17 amino acids. The CDR3 reads CTCSRDRGEGSNQPQHF. As DNA, the CDR3 is TGTACCTGCAGTCGCGACAGGGGGGAAGGAAGCAATCAGCCCCAGCATTTT.

This clonotype was counted ten times or more. The V gene is TRBV5-5, the J gene TRBJ2-7, with D maybe TRBD2 (5 bases). Trimming shortened V by 4 bases and J by 3 bases, and 14 bases separated the two germline ends. Germline CDR1 is SGHKS and CDR2 is YYEKEE (reference sequence). This CDR3 region has 14 residues. As DNA, the CDR3 is TGTGCCAGCAGCCCCGGCGGGCAGATCTACGAGCAGTACTTC. It is translated as CASSPGGQIYEQYF.